The present entry profiles one T cell receptor beta chain with its context. As to time point: persistent/refractory GD, antithyroid drugs over 5 years with positive TRAb. Scientists built the TCR library using RNA that was extracted from PBMCs. Trimming shortened V by 5 bases and J by 3 bases, and 14 bases separated the two germline ends. The V gene's germline CDR1 is SGHTA and CDR2 FQGNSA. The CDR3 totals 14 residues. Building the TCR beta libraries relied on iRepertoire HTBI primers, and CDR3 regions underwent Arm-PCR. One entry per CDR3 protein results from TCRdb running MiXCR on the multiplex PCR reads. The data contain about 470,000 distinct CDR3 sequences, around a fifth of them seen just once; the ten biggest clones take up approximately 6.4%. This specimen comes from a study of regulatory T cells in long-lasting Graves disease.

The rearrangement joins TRBV7-2 to TRBJ2-7, with D possibly matching TRBD1 (6 bases). The sequencing here drew on peripheral blood mononuclear cells (PBMCs), taken when the disease was refractory, from a patient treated with antithyroid drugs. The TCR was taken from a female donor with Graves disease. CDR3 sequence: CASSRGQSYYEQYF. Here the CDR3 DNA reads TGTGCCAGCAGCCGTGGACAGAGCTACTACGAGCAGTACTTC.